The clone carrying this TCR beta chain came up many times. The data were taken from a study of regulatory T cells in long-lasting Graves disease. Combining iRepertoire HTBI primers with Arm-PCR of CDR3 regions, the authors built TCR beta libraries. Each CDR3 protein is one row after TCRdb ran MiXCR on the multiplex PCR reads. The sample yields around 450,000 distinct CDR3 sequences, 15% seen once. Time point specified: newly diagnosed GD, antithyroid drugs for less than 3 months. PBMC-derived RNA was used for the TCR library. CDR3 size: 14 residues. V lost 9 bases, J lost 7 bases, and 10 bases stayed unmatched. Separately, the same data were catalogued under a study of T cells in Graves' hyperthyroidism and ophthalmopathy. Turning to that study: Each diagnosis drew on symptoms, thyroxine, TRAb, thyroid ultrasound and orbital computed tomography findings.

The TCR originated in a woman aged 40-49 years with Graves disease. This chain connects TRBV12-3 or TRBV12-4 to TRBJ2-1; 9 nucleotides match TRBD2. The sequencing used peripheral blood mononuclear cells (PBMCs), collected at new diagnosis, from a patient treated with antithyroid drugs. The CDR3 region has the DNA TGTGCCAGTACTTGGGCTAGCGGGATAAATGAGCAGTTCTTC. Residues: CASTWASGINEQFF.